A single T cell receptor (beta chain) is shown here with its context. The sample is drawn from a study of blood T cell repertoires in COVID-19. Looking at the study overall: Material from acute and convalescent COVID-19 was sourced from the United States, Italy and Spain. PBMCs, B-cell-depleted T cells, or T cells were the source of the cDNA or gDNA that made up the material.

This CDR3 spans 15 amino acids. V lost 0 bases and J lost 10, with 14 bases in between. Germline V gene lookup returns CDR1 SGHRS and CDR2 YFSETQ. Per the original methods: Estimated nucleated cell counts came from reference gene primer amplification. Generated by immunoSEQ multiplex PCR, the TCRdb table keeps only in-frame clones and is missing some. Clonal size and the V and J genes are those of that table, whereas D and trimming came from the DNA. The sample shows roughly 250,000 clones, more than 75% of them seen only once. The material sequenced was peripheral blood. The chain couples TRBV5-1 to TRBJ1-6; D possibly corresponds to TRBD1 (6 bases). The TCR sequence derives from a woman in her sixties or seventies with active or convalescent COVID-19. The CDR3 is CASSLVNRDGSPLHF. CDR3 nucleotides: TGCGCCAGCAGCTTGGTGAACAGGGACGGGTCACCCCTCCACTTT.